The clone carrying this T cell receptor beta chain was recorded only once. Its antigen is unidentified. Naivety among CD8 cells was defined by CD45RO negativity and positive CCR7 selection, thereby excluding terminally differentiated effector memory CD45RA+ cells. The CDR3 is 13 amino acids. Trimming shortened V by 4 bases and J by 2 bases, and 6 bases separated the two germline ends. CDR1 MNHEY and CDR2 SVGAGI come from the germline V gene. The data originate from a study of shared clonotypes between healthy human individuals. Study conclusions and caveats: The study generally estimated greater richness for naive than memory subsets.

How the authors handled the data: Junction-only sequences without quality scores came from ImmunoSEQ, so filtering differed. The repertoire was sequenced with immunoSEQ multiplex PCR; TCRdb's copy has only in-frame clones and lacks some. V, J and clone size are taken as reported in that table, and D and trimming were inferred from the DNA itself. The sample holds around 620,000 clones, approximately 95% seen once. This clonotype originated in a woman aged 25 to 39 in good health. Sequenced sample: naive CD8+ T cells sorted from blood. The V and J genes are TRBV6-5 and TRBJ1-5; no clear D. The CDR3: CASSWGGNQPQHF. DNA of the CDR3: TGTGCCAGCAGTTGGGGAGGCAATCAGCCCCAGCATTTT.